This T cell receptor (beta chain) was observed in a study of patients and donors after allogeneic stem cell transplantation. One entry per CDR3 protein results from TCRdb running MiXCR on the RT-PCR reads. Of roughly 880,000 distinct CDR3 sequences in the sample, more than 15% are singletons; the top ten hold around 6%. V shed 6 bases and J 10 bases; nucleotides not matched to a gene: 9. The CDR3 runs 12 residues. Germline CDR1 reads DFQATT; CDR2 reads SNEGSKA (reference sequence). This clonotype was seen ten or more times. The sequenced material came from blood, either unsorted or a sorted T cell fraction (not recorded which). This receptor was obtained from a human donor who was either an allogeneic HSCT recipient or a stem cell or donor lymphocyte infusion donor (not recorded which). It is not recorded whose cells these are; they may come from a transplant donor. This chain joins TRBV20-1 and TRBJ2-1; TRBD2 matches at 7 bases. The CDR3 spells CSAQSWRGEQFF. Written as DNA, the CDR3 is TGCAGTGCCCAATCATGGCGGGGGGAGCAGTTCTTC.